This entry lists 23 T cell receptor beta chains sequenced from one sample in a study of T cell changes during pregnancy in multiple sclerosis (dated by TCRdb to 2018 to 2020). Library preparation used the immunoSEQ multiplex PCR assay. The clones in this table, taken by TCRdb from immuneACCESS, are in-frame only. Not every clone is retained; where verified, under half of the shortfall comes from an unresolved V gene, and the cause of the rest is unknown. The sample records 70,000 to 95,000 clones, 93% of which are singletons. Approximately 0.71% of the sample is taken by the ten largest. The source was peripheral blood, collected in the second trimester of pregnancy. These receptors came from a female donor in good health, enrolled as a control in a pregnancy study.

This clone was seen a single time. The rearrangement links TRBV10-3 to TRBJ1-4; D possibly corresponds to TRBD1 (5 bases). Germline-derived CDR1 and CDR2 are ENHRY and SYGVKD. This CDR3 is built from 17 residues. Trimming removed 0 bases from V and 2 bases from J, with 13 bases in between. The chain's CDR3 is CAISESPLAGTNEKLFF. The CDR3 DNA is TGTGCCATCAGTGAGTCACCACTGGCAGGGACTAATGAAAAACTGTTTTTT.

The J gene is TRBJ1-3, the V gene TRBV15; unclear D gene. Trimming took off 3 bases at V and 3 bases at J, with 24 bases between the two ends. Germline V CDR1 and CDR2: LNHNV, YYDKDF (reference sequence). This CDR3 has 19 amino acids. DNA for the CDR3: TGTGCCACCAGCAGGAGGACTGCCGGGAGTATGAGGCATGGAAACACCATATATTTT. Its protein is CATSRRTAGSMRHGNTIYF.

The chain has TRBV19 and TRBJ2-5; TRBD1 agrees at 7 bases. Unmatched junction bases numbered 5, after V lost 6 bases and J lost 1 base. Germline CDR1 LNHDA, CDR2 SQIVND (reference sequence). CDR3 length: 14 amino acids. The DNA for the CDR3 is TGTGCCAGTAGACCTGGGACAGCCCAAGAGACCCAGTACTTC. Translated: CASRPGTAQETQYF.

The gene calls are TRBV5-1 and TRBJ1-2; TRBD1 matches at 8 bases. The V and J ends lost 0 bases and 6 bases, in that order; junction bases with no gene match: 7. The CDR3 extends over 15 amino acids. Germline V gives CDR1 SGHRS, CDR2 YFSETQ. CDR3 DNA sequence: TGCGCCAGCAGCTTGGGACAGGGGAACGCTAATGGCTACACCTTC. As protein: CASSLGQGNANGYTF.

V and J are TRBV30 and TRBJ1-3; no clear D. Germline loops: CDR1 GTSNPN, CDR2 SVGIG (reference sequence). V gave up 2 bases and J gave up 6 bases, with 14 bases separating them. The CDR3 length is 14 residues. This chain's CDR3 is CAWSLGQELNTIYF. The CDR3 DNA reads as TGTGCCTGGAGTCTTGGGCAGGAATTAAACACCATATATTTT.

This sequence joins TRBV4-2 and TRBJ1-2; no definite D call. V lost 0 bases to trimming and J lost 8 bases, with 16 bases between them. In germline, CDR1 is LGHNA, CDR2 YNFKEQ. The CDR3 sequence is 15 residues long. The CDR3 region has the DNA TGTGCCAGCAGCCAAGATAGAAACGTCGAGCGAGGCTACACCTTC. Its translation is CASSQDRNVERGYTF.

The chain has TRBV18 and TRBJ2-7; no clear D gene. CDR3 size: 15 residues. Germline loops: CDR1 KGHSH, CDR2 LQKENI. The V end was cut by 3 bases, the J end by 9 bases, with 21 bases between. The DNA for the CDR3 is TGTGCCAGCTCACCGTATTATCAACAGCCCATCGGGCAGTACTTC. The encoded protein is CASSPYYQQPIGQYF.

The V and J genes are TRBV27 and TRBJ1-2, with D perhaps TRBD1 (5 bases). The CDR3 contains 13 residues. Germline CDR1 and CDR2: MNHEY and SMNVEV (reference sequence). The V gene lost 1 base and the J gene lost 8 bases, with 11 bases spanning the gap. This CDR3 is CASSLFAGGGYTF. The CDR3 DNA reads as TGTGCCAGCAGTTTATTTGCCGGGGGGGGCTACACCTTC.

In its sample, this clone was seen once. Germline and junction disagree at one end, which may indicate a read error. This chain connects TRBV30 to TRBJ2-7, with D possibly TRBD1 on 6 matching bases. The germline V gene encodes CDR1 GTSNPN and CDR2 SVGIG (reference sequence). This CDR3 is 11 amino acids long. CDR3 in amino acids: CAWSGPIGGVF. The CDR3 nucleotides are TGTGCCTGGAGTGGTCCGATTGGGGGCGTCTTC.

This chain uses TRBV5-1 with TRBJ2-7; 8 positions agree with TRBD1. This CDR3 comprises 14 residues. Losses at the gene ends were 0 bases for V and 6 bases for J; bases not matched to a gene: 5. CDR1 is SGHRS and CDR2 is YFSETQ in the germline V gene. This CDR3 reads CASSLVTGGSEQYF. The CDR3 DNA is TGCGCCAGCAGCTTGGTAACAGGGGGTAGCGAGCAGTACTTC. The whole variable domain, filled in from reference TRBV5-1 and TRBJ2-7, reads KAGVTQTPRYLIKTRGQQVTLSCSPISGHRSVSWYQQTPGQGLQFLFEYFSETQRNKGNFPGRFSGRQFSNSRSEMNVSTLELGDSALYLCASSLVTGGSEQYFGPGTRLTVT.

This chain uses TRBV7-2 with TRBJ2-5, with 15 nucleotides matching TRBD2. V gave up 4 bases and J gave up 4 bases; unmatched junction bases: 4. The length of the CDR3 is 16 residues. CDR1 and CDR2 from the germline V gene are SGHTA and FQGNSA. This CDR3 is CASSSGLAGGAETQYF. The CDR3 DNA reads as TGTGCCAGCAGCTCCGGACTAGCGGGGGGGGCAGAGACCCAGTACTTC. The full variable domain, rest sourced from reference TRBV7-2 and TRBJ2-5, is GAGVSQSPSNKVTEKGKDVELRCDPISGHTALYWYRQSLGQGLEFLIYFQGNSAPDKSGLPSDRFSAERTGGSVSTLTIQRTQQEDSAVYLCASSSGLAGGAETQYFGPGTRLLVL.

The rearrangement joins TRBV7-8 to TRBJ1-5; no clear D. This CDR3 has 15 amino acids. Germline V gene data show CDR1 as SGHVS and CDR2 as FQNEAQ. V dropped 2 bases and J dropped 4 bases, with 12 bases sitting between them. Here the CDR3 DNA reads TGTGCCAGCAGCTTAACTAGCTCGGAAAATCAGCCCCAGCATTTT. It translates to CASSLTSSENQPQHF.

The chain combines TRBV5-4 with TRBJ2-1; 9 bases align to TRBD1. J gave up 10 bases and V 2 bases, and 10 bases lay outside the gene matches. From germline, CDR1 is SGHNT and CDR2 YYREEE (reference sequence). The CDR3 spans 15 residues. CDR3 loop: CASSFRLGQGEEQFF. The CDR3 nucleotides are TGTGCCAGCAGCTTCAGACTGGGACAGGGTGAAGAGCAGTTCTTC.

The rearrangement links TRBV5-6 to TRBJ1-1; possible D gene TRBD1, 5 bases. V was clipped by 2 bases and J by 1 base, with 18 bases between them. The CDR3 covers 17 residues. CDR1 is SGHDT and CDR2 is YYEEEE in the germline V gene. The CDR3 DNA sequence: TGTGCCAGCAGCTTCACTCAGTCTTGGCAGGGGAACACTGAAGCTTTCTTT. It is translated as CASSFTQSWQGNTEAFF.

V gene TRBV12-5 combines with J gene TRBJ1-3, with D maybe TRBD1 (6 bases). This CDR3 has 16 amino acids. Trimming pared 2 bases from V and 1 base from J, leaving 12 bases between. Germline V lookup: CDR1 LGHNT, CDR2 FRNRAP. The CDR3 nucleotides read TGTGCTAGTGGTTTGAACAGGGAGTCTTCTGGAAACACCATATATTTT. This translates into CASGLNRESSGNTIYF.

The chain links TRBV11-3 to TRBJ1-6; TRBD1 might be the D (5 bases). The CDR3 covers 14 residues. V lost 5 bases and J 7 bases, leaving 12 bases between the germline ends. Germline loops: CDR1 SGHNT, CDR2 YENEEA. CDR3 DNA sequence: TGTGCCAGCAGCGCCATGGGGCAGAATTCACCCCTCCACTTT. This codes for CASSAMGQNSPLHF.

The chain is built from TRBV25-1 and TRBJ1-4; a weak D match, TRBD1 (6 bases). The CDR3 sequence is 18 residues long. V was cut by 5 bases and J by 0 bases, with 19 bases left in between. The germline V gene encodes CDR1 MGHDK and CDR2 SYGVNS. The CDR3, as DNA: TGTGCCAGCAGTCCCACTTGGGGCAGGGGCGCAACTAATGAAAAACTGTTTTTT. Encoded protein: CASSPTWGRGATNEKLFF.

The chain employs TRBV5-1 and TRBJ2-1; 15 nucleotides match TRBD2. Germline values: CDR1 SGHRS, CDR2 YFSETQ. This CDR3 spans 15 amino acids. The J segment lost 9 bases and the V segment lost 4 bases, leaving 5 bases of the junction unmatched. CDR3 sequence: CASSPGTSGGIEQFF. CDR3 in DNA: TGCGCCAGCAGCCCAGGGACTAGCGGGGGGATTGAGCAGTTCTTC.

In DNA form, the CDR3 reads TGTGCCAGCAGCGTAGGCGGGGTTTCAGGAAACACCATATATTTT. It is translated as CASSVGGVSGNTIYF. The chain has TRBV9 and TRBJ1-3; unclear D gene. In germline, CDR1 is SGDLS, CDR2 YYNGEE. V lost 0 bases to trimming and J lost 4 bases, with 11 bases between them. This CDR3 is built from 15 residues.

The chain joins TRBV5-1 to TRBJ2-2; a weak D match, TRBD1 (6 bases). Germline V gives CDR1 SGHRS, CDR2 YFSETQ. Trimming removed 5 bases from V and 2 bases from J, with 19 bases in between. CDR3 length: 17 residues. The CDR3 protein is CASSEPGAGVNTGELFF. The CDR3 nucleotides are TGCGCCAGCAGTGAACCCGGGGCAGGGGTAAACACCGGGGAGCTGTTTTTT.

This chain connects TRBV5-4 to TRBJ2-4, with 8 bases aligning to TRBD1. Germline CDR1 SGHNT, CDR2 YYREEE (reference sequence). The CDR3 is 16 residues long. J was trimmed by 7 bases and V by 0 bases; bases with no gene match: 9. This chain's CDR3 is CASSLGFRGRGNIQYF. The CDR3 coding sequence is TGTGCCAGCAGCTTGGGGTTCAGGGGGCGCGGTAACATTCAGTACTTC. The full variable domain, in which reference TRBV5-4 and TRBJ2-4 provide the parts outside the CDR3, is ETGVTQSPTHLIKTRGQQVTLRCSSQSGHNTVSWYQQALGQGPQFIFQYYREEENGRGNFPPRFSGLQFPNYSSELNVNALELDDSALYLCASSLGFRGRGNIQYFGAGTRLSVL.

The chain uses TRBV6-6 and TRBJ2-7; 7 bases line up with TRBD2. V lost 6 bases and J lost 3; bases outside the gene matches: 11. The germline CDR1 and CDR2 sequences are MNHNY and SVGAGI (reference sequence). This CDR3 contains 15 residues. The CDR3 bases are TGTGCCAGCAGCTCCTTACGGACTAGTGTCTACGAGCAGTACTTC. Amino acid sequence: CASSSLRTSVYEQYF.

The chain employs TRBV2 and TRBJ1-6; the D is unclear. The ends were cut back, 11 bases at V and 4 bases at J, with 12 bases in the middle. CDR1 and CDR2 from the germline V gene are SNHLY and FYNNEI. The CDR3 covers 13 residues. CDR3 nucleotide sequence: TGTGCCGGCGATTCAGGTTATAATTCACCCCTCCACTTT. The encoded protein is CAGDSGYNSPLHF.